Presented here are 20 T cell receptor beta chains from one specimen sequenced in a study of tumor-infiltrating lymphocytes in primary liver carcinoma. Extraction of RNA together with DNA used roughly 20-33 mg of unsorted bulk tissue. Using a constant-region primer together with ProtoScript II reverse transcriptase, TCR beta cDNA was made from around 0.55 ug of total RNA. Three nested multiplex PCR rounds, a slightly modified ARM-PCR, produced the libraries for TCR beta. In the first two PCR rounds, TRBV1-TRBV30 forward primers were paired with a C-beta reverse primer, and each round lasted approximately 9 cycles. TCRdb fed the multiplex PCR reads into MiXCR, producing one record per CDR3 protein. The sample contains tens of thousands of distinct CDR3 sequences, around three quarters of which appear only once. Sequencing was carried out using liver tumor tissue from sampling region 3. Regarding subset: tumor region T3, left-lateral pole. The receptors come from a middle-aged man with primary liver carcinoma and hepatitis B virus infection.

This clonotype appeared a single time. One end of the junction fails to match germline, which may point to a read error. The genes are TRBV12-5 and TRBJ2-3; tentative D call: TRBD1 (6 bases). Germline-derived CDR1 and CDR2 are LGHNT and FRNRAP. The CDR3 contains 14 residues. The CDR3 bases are TGTGCTGGTGGCCCTGGGGGCAGCACTGATACGCAGTATTTT. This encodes CAGGPGGSTDTQYF.

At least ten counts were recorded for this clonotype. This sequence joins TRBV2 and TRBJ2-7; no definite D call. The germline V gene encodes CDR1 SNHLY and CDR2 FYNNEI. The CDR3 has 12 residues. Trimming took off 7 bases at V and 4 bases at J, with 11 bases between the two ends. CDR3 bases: TGTGCCAGCATAAGCAGCGTATACGAGCAGTACTTC. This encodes CASISSVYEQYF.

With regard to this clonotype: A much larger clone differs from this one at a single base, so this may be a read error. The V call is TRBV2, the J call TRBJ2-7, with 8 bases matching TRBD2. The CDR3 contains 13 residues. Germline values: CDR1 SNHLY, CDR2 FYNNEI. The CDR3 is CASDPGGLYVQYF. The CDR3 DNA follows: TGTGCCAGCGATCCGGGAGGGCTCTACGTGCAGTACTTC.

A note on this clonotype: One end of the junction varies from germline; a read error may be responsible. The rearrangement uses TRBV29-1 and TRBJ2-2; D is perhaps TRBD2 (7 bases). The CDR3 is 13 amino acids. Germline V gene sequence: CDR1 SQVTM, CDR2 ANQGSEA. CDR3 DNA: TGCAGCGTCCAACACACGAACACCGGGGGGCTGCTCTTT. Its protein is CSVQHTNTGGLLF.

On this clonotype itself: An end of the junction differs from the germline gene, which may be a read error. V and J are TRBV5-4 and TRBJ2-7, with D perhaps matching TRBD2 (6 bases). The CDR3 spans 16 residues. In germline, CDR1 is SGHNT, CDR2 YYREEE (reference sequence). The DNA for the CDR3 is TGTTCCAGCAGCGGTTTCAGGACGGGAGCAACCTACGAGCAGTACTTC. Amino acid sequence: CSSSGFRTGATYEQYF.

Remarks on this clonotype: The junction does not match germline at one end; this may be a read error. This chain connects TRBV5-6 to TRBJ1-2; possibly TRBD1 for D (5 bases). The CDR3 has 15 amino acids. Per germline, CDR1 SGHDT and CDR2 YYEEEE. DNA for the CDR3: TGTACCAGCAGTCCCAGACCAGGGCTAAGGGGTGGCTACACCTTC. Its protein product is CTSSPRPGLRGGYTF. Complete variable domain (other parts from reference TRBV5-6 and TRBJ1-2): DAGVTQSPTHLIKTRGQQVTLRCSPKSGHDTVSWYQQALGQGPQFIFQYYEEEERQRGNFPDRFSGHQFPNYSSELNVNALLLGDSALYLCTSSPRPGLRGGYTFGSGTRLTVV.

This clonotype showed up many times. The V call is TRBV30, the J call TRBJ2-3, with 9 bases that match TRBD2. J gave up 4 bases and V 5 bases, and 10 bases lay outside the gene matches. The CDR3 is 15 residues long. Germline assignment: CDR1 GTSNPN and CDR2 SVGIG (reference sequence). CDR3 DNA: TGTGCCTGGTTTCGGGCGGGAGGGCCAGCAGATACGCAGTATTTT. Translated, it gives CAWFRAGGPADTQYF. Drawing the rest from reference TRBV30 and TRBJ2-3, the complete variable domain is SQTIHQWPATLVQPVGSPLSLECTVEGTSNPNLYWYRQAAGRGLQLLFYSVGIGQISSEVPQNLSASRPQDRQFILSSKKLLLSDSGFYLCAWFRAGGPADTQYFGPGTRLTVL.

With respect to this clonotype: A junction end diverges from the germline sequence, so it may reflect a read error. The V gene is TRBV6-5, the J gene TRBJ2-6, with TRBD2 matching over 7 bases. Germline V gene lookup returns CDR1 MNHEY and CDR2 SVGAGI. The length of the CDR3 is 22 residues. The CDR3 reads CVSSYSQSALTGGYSGANVLTF. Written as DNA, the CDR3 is TGTGTCAGCAGTTACTCTCAATCTGCCTTGACGGGAGGCTACTCTGGAGCCAACGTCCTGACTTTC.

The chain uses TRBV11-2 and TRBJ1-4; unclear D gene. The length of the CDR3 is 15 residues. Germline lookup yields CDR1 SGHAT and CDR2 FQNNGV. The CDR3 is CVYSLDGFANEKLFF. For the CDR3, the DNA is TGTGTCTATAGCTTAGACGGGTTCGCTAATGAAAAACTGTTTTTT.

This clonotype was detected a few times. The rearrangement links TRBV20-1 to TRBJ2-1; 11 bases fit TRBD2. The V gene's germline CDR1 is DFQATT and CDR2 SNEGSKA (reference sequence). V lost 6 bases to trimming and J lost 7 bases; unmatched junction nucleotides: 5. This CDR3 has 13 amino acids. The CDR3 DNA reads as TGCAGTGCCCCGGGACTAGCGGTAAATGAGCAGTTCTTC. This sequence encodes CSAPGLAVNEQFF.

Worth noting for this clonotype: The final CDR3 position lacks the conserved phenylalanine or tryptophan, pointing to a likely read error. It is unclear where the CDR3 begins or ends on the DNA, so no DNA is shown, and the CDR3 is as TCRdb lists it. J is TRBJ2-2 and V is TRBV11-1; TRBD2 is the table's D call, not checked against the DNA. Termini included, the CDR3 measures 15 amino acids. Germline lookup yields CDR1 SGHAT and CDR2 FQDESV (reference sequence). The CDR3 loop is CASSSAGLPPRELFI.

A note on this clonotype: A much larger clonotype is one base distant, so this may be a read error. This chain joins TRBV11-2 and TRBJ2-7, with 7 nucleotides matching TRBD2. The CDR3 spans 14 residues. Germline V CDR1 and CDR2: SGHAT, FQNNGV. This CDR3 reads CTSSLERGGGGQYF. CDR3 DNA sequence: TGTACCAGCAGCTTAGAGCGGGGAGGAGGAGGGCAGTACTTC.

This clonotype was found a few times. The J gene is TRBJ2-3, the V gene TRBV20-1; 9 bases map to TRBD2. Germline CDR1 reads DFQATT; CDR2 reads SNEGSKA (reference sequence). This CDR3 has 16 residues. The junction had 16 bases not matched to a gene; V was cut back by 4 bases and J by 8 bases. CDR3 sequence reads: CSATSRGGRAKGTQYF. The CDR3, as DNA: TGCAGTGCTACCTCGAGGGGCGGGAGGGCCAAAGGTACGCAGTATTTT.

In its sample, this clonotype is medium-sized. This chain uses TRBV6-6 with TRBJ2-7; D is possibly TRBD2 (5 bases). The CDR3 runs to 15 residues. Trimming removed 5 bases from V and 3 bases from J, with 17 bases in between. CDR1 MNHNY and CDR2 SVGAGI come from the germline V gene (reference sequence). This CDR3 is CASSHDTYGNYEQYF. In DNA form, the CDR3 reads TGTGCCAGCAGTCACGACACCTACGGGAACTACGAGCAGTACTTC.

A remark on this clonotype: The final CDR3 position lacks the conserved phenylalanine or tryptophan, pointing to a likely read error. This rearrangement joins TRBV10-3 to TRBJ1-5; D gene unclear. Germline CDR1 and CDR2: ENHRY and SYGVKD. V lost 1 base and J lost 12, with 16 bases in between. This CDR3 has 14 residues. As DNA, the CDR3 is TGTGCCATCAGTGAGTATGAGGGCGATTGGCACCAGCATTGT. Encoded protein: CAISEYEGDWHQHC.

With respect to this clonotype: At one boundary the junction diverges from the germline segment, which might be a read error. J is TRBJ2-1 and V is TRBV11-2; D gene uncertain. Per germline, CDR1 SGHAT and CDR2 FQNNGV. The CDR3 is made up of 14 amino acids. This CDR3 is CAGSSPPRSNEQFF. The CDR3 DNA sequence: TGTGCCGGCAGCTCCCCCCCCCGTAGCAATGAGCAGTTCTTC.

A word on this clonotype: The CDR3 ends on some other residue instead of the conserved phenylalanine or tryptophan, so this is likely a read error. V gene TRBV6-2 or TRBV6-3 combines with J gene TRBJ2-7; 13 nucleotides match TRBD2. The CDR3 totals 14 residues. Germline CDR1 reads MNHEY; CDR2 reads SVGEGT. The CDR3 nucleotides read TGTACCAGCAAAGAAACTAGCGGGAGGGACGAGCAGTACCTC. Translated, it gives CTSKETSGRDEQYL.

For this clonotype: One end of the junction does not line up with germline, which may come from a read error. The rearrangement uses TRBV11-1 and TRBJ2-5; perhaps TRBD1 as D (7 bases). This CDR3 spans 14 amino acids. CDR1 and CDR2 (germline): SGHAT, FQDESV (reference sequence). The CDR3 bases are TGTGCTAGCGGTGGACAGGTGGAGGTGGAGATCCAGTACTTC. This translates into CASGGQVEVEIQYF.

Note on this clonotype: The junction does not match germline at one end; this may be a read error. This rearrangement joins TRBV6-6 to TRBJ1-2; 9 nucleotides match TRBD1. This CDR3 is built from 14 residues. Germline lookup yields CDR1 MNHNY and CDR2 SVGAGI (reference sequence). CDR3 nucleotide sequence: TGTGGCAGCAGCGGAACAGGGGGCGGCTATGGTTACACCTTC. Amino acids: CGSSGTGGGYGYTF.

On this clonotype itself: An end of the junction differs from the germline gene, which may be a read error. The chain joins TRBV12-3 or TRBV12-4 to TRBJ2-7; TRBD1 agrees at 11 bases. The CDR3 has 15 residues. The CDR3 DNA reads TGCGTCAGCAGTTTAGGACAGGGGGCCAGCTACGAGCAGTACTTC. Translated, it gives CVSSLGQGASYEQYF.